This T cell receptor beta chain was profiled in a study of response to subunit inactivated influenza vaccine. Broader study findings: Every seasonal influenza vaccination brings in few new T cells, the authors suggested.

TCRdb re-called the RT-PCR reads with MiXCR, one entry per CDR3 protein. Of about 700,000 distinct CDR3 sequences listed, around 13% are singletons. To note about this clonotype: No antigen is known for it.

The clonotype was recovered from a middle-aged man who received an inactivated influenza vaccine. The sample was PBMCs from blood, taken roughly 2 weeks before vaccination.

CDR3 sequence reads: CSASPAGSQPQHF. CDR3 bases: TGCAGTGCTAGCCCCGCGGGTAGTCAGCCCCAGCATTTT. V is TRBV20-1 and J is TRBJ1-5; D not resolved. V was clipped by 3 bases and J by 6 bases, with 12 bases between them. This CDR3 region has 13 residues. Germline V CDR1 and CDR2: DFQATT, SNEGSKA (reference sequence).